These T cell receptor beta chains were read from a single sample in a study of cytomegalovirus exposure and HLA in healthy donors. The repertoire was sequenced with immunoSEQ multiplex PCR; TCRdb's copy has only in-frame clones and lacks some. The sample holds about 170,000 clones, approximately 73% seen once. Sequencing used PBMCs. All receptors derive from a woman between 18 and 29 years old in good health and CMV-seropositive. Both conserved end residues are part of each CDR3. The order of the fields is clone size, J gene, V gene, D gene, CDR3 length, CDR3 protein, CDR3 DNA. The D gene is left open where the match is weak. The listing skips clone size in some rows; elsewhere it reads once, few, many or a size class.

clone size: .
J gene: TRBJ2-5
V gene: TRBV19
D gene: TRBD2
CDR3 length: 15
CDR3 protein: CASSREGSYQETQYF
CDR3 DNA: TGTGCCAGTAGCAGGGAGGGCAGTTACCAAGAGACCCAGTACTTC

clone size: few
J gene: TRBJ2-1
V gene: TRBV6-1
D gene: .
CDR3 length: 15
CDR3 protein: CASAPTVSSYNEQFF
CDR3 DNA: TGTGCCAGCGCCCCGACAGTTAGCTCCTACAATGAGCAGTTCTTC

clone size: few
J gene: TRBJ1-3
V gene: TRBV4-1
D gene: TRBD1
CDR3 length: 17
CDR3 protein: CASSQESGQGYANTIYF
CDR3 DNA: TGCGCCAGCAGCCAAGAGTCGGGACAGGGTTACGCGAACACCATATATTTT

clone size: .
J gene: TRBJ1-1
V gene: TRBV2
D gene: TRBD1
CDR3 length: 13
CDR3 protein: CASSPVSGGSRFF
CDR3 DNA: TGTGCCAGCAGCCCGGTGTCAGGGGGCTCGCGATTCTTT

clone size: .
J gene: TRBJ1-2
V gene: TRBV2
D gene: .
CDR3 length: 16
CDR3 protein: CASGGERGKTAYGYTF
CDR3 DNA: TGTGCCAGCGGGGGAGAACGGGGGAAAACCGCCTATGGCTACACCTTC

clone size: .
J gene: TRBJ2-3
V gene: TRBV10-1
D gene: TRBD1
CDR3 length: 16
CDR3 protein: CASSDPGQDYTDTQYF
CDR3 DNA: TGCGCCAGCAGTGACCCGGGACAGGATTACACAGATACGCAGTATTTT

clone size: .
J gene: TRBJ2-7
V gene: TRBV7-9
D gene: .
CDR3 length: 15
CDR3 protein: CASSSTRDISYEQYF
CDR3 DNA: TGTGCCAGCAGCTCTACCCGGGACATCTCCTACGAGCAGTACTTC

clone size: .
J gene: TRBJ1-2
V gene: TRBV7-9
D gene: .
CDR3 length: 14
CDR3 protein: CASSLVAARYGYTF
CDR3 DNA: TGTGCCAGCAGCTTGGTGGCGGCCCGCTATGGCTACACCTTC

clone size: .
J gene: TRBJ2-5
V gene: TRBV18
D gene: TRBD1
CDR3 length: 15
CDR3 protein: CASSPKIDRAETQYF
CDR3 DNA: TGTGCCAGCTCACCCAAGATAGACAGGGCGGAGACCCAGTACTTC

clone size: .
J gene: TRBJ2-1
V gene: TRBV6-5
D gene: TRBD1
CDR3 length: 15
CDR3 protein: CASTSDRDRVYEQFF
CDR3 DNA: TGTGCCAGCACCTCGGACAGGGACAGGGTCTATGAGCAGTTCTTC

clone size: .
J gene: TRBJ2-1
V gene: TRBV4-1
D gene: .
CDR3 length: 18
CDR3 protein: CASSQGIPPGSSYNEQFF
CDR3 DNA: TGCGCCAGCAGCCAAGGAATCCCCCCGGGGAGCTCCTACAATGAGCAGTTCTTC

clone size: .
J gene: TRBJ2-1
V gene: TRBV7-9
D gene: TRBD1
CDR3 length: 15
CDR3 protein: CASSLSQGANNEQFF
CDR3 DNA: TGTGCCAGCAGCTTATCTCAGGGGGCTAACAATGAGCAGTTCTTC

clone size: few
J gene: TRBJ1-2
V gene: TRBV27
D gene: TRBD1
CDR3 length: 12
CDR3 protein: CASRSGGSGYTF
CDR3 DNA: TGTGCCAGTCGCTCAGGGGGAAGTGGCTACACCTTC

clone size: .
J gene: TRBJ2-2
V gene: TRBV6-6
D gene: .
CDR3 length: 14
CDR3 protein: CASSYLENTGELFF
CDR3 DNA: TGTGCCAGCAGTTATTTAGAAAACACCGGGGAGCTGTTTTTT

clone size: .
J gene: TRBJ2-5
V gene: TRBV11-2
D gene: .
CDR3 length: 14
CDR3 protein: CASSLLPSGETQYF
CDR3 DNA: TGTGCCAGCAGCTTATTACCCTCAGGGGAGACCCAGTACTTC

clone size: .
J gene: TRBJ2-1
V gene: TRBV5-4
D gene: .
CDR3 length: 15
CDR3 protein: CASSRDNRFSGEQFF
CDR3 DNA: TGTGCCAGCAGCCGCGACAACAGGTTTTCCGGTGAGCAGTTCTTC

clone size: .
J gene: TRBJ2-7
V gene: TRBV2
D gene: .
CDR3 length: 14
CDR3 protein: CASSDEGVGYEQYF
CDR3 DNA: TGTGCCAGCAGTGATGAGGGGGTAGGTTACGAGCAGTACTTC

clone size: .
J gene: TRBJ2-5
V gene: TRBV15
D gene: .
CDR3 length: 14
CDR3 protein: CATSRDPGSQTQYF
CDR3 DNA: TGTGCCACCAGCAGAGATCCAGGGTCGCAGACCCAGTACTTC

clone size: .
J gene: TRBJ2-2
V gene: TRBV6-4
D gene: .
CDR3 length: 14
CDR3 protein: CASSDSTSTGELFF
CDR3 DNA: TGTGCCAGCAGTGACTCGACATCCACCGGGGAGCTGTTTTTT

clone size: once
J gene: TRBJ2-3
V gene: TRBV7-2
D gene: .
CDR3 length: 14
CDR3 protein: CASSLNRAPDTQYF
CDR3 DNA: TGTGCCAGCAGCTTAAACAGGGCACCCGATACGCAGTATTTT

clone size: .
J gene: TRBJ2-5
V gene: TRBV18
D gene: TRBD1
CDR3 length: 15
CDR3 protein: CASSPGQGQKETQYF
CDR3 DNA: TGTGCCAGCTCACCAGGACAGGGGCAGAAAGAGACCCAGTACTTC

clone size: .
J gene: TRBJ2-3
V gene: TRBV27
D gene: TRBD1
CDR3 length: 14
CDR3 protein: CASSYNRGQDTQYF
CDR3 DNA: TGTGCCAGCAGCTACAACAGGGGGCAAGATACGCAGTATTTT

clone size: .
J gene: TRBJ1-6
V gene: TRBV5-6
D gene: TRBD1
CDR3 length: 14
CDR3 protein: CASSSDRGFSPLHF
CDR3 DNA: TGTGCCAGCAGCAGTGACAGGGGATTTTCACCCCTCCACTTT

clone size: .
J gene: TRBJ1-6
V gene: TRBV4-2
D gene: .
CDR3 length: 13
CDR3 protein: CASSQDGDSPLHF
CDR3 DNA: TGTGCCAGCAGCCAAGATGGAGATTCACCCCTCCACTTT

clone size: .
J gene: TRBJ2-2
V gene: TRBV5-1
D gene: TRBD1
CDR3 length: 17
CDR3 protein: CASSLALGTGGSGELFF
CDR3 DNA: TGCGCCAGCAGCTTGGCCCTTGGGACAGGGGGTTCCGGGGAGCTGTTTTTT

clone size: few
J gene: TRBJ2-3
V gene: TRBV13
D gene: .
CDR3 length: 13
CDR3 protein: CASRRTASDTQYF
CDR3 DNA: TGTGCCAGCAGAAGGACAGCTTCAGATACGCAGTATTTT

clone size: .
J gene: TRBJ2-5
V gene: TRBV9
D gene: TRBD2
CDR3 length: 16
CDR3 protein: CASSVGWGGEGETQYF
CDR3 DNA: TGTGCCAGCAGCGTAGGATGGGGGGGGGAGGGAGAGACCCAGTACTTC

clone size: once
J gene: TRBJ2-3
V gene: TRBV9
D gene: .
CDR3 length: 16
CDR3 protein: CASSVDGSGVTDTQYF
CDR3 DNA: TGTGCCAGCAGCGTAGATGGTAGCGGAGTCACAGATACGCAGTATTTT

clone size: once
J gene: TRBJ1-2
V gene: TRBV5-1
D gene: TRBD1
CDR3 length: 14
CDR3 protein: CASSLNRGNYGYTF
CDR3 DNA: TGCGCCAGCAGCTTGAACAGGGGGAACTATGGCTACACCTTC

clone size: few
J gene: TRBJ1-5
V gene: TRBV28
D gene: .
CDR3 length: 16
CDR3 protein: CASRTSGNMVSQPQHF
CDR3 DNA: TGTGCCAGCAGAACCAGCGGGAATATGGTTTCGCAGCCCCAGCATTTT

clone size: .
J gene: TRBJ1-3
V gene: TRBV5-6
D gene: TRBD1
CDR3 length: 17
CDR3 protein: CASSTGQGLISGNTIYF
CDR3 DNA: TGTGCCAGCAGCACGGGACAGGGATTAATCTCTGGAAACACCATATATTTT

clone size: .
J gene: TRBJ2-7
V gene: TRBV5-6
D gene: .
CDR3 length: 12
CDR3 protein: CASSFLQGEQYF
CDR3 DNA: TGTGCCAGCAGCTTTTTGCAGGGCGAGCAGTACTTC

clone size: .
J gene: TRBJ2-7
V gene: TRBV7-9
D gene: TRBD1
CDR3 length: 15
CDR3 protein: CASSWGQAALYEQYF
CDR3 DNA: TGTGCCAGCAGCTGGGGACAGGCTGCCCTCTACGAGCAGTACTTC

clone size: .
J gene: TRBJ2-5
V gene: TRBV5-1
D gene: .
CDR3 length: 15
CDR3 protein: CASSLAGTPQETQYF
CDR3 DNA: TGCGCCAGCAGCTTGGCCGGGACTCCTCAAGAGACCCAGTACTTC

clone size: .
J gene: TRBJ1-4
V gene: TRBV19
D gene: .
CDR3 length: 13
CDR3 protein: CASMNIANEKLFF
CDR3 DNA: TGTGCCAGCATGAATATAGCTAATGAAAAACTGTTTTTT

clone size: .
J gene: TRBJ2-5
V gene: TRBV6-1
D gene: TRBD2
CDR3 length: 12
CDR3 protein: CASSLSGTRAYF
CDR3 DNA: TGTGCCAGCAGTCTCTCCGGGACTAGGGCGTACTTC

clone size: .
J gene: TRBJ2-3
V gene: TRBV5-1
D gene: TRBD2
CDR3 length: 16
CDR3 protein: CASSLVSGGATDTQYF
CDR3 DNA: TGCGCCAGCAGCTTGGTGAGCGGGGGGGCGACAGATACGCAGTATTTT